This entry concerns a single T cell receptor (beta chain). Profiled with immunoSEQ multiplex PCR; TCRdb holds only in-frame clones, not every one. The sample lists about 280,000 clones, around 85% occurring once. Recruits, aged about 18 to 95 years, lived in under 25 US areas. This entry is derived from a study of blood T cell repertoires in COVID-19. V lost 0 bases and J 6 bases, leaving 13 bases between the germline ends. The CDR3 runs 16 residues. Germline V lookup: CDR1 SGHDT, CDR2 YYEEEE. V usage is TRBV5-6 and J usage is TRBJ1-6; a possible D gene is TRBD1 (5 bases). The sequenced sample consisted of PBMCs or T cells enriched from blood (not recorded which). This TCR derives from a woman between 45 and 60 years old who had recovered from COVID-19. CDR3 DNA sequence: TGTGCCAGCAGCTTGGGGATACAGGTCCCTAATTCACCCCTCCACTTT. Translated: CASSLGIQVPNSPLHF. The full variable domain, rest sourced from reference TRBV5-6 and TRBJ1-6, is DAGVTQSPTHLIKTRGQQVTLRCSPKSGHDTVSWYQQALGQGPQFIFQYYEEEERQRGNFPDRFSGHQFPNYSSELNVNALLLGDSALYLCASSLGIQVPNSPLHFGNGTRLTVT.